This entry is about one TCR beta chain. Its target is unknown. This sample was included in a study of identical twins. General study results and limits: The same donors were not followed; conclusions instead depended on cross-sectional statistical analysis.

TCRdb re-analysed the 5' RACE reads in MiXCR, keeping a single row per CDR3 protein. The data contain more than 250,000 distinct CDR3 sequences, roughly 8.6% of them singletons. The same sample was also used in a study of yellow fever vaccine responses in identical twins.

The sequence came from a young woman in good health. Sequenced input: memory (CD45RO+) T cells sorted from blood.

This CDR3 reads CSARDSGEGAKNIQYF. CDR3 bases: TGCAGTGCTAGAGATTCGGGGGAAGGGGCCAAAAACATTCAGTACTTC. The rearrangement joins TRBV20-1 to TRBJ2-4, with a tentative D call TRBD2 (6 bases). Germline V lookup: CDR1 DFQATT, CDR2 SNEGSKA (reference sequence). This CDR3 is built from 16 residues. V was shortened by 0 bases and J by 1 base, with 13 bases between the two germline ends.